One sample yielded the 18 T cell receptor beta chains listed below, sequenced in a study of blood T cell repertoires in COVID-19. Assay: immunoSEQ multiplex PCR; the TCRdb copy retains only in-frame clones and omits some. Here the sample spans some 260,000 clones, 85% to 90% being singletons. Sequenced input: peripheral blood. Source of these receptors: a woman aged 40 to 49 who had recovered from COVID-19.

The chain links TRBV5-8 to TRBJ2-3; D is ambiguous. The ends were cut back, 0 bases at V and 10 bases at J, with 6 bases in the middle. The CDR3 loop spans 11 amino acids. Per the germline V gene, CDR1 is SGHTS and CDR2 is YDEGEE. In DNA, the CDR3 is TGTGCCAGCAGCTTGGCGTCTTCGCAGTATTTT. It specifies CASSLASSQYF.

This sequence joins TRBV3-1 (or the pseudogene TRBV3-2) and TRBJ1-2; D unresolved. Trimming removed 1 base from V and 4 bases from J, with 16 bases in between. CDR3 length: 16 residues. Germline CDR1 reads LGHDT; CDR2 reads YNNKEL (reference sequence). DNA for the CDR3: TGTGCCAGCAGCCAAGCTCCCGCGGGAGGGAGCTATGGCTACACCTTC. It specifies CASSQAPAGGSYGYTF.

This clone came up a few times. DNA of the CDR3: TGTGCCAGTAGTATGCGGTTGGGGCAGGGGGCAGGGCAGCCCCAGCATTTT. As protein: CASSMRLGQGAGQPQHF. The J gene is TRBJ1-5, the V gene TRBV19, with TRBD1 matching 8 bases. Germline loops: CDR1 LNHDA, CDR2 SQIVND (reference sequence). V was clipped by 3 bases and J by 7 bases; unmatched bases: 14. The CDR3 totals 17 residues. The full variable domain, rest sourced from reference TRBV19 and TRBJ1-5, is DGGITQSPKYLFRKEGQNVTLSCEQNLNHDAMYWYRQDPGQGLRLIYYSQIVNDFQKGDIAEGYSVSREKKESFPLTVTSAQKNPTAFYLCASSMRLGQGAGQPQHFGDGTRLSIL.

The rearrangement links TRBV29-1 to TRBJ2-7; 8 nucleotides align to TRBD2. CDR3 length equals 19 residues. Germline CDR1 and CDR2: SQVTM and ANQGSEA. The J segment lost 2 bases and the V segment lost 7 bases, leaving 25 bases of the junction unmatched. The CDR3 DNA follows: TGCAGCGCCGGCCGGTGGAGGGTATCCCAGGCGGGAGGCCCCTACGAGCAGTACTTC. This codes for CSAGRWRVSQAGGPYEQYF.

This sequence joins TRBV6-2 or TRBV6-3 and TRBJ2-1; a possible D gene is TRBD2 (5 bases). Trimming cost V 6 bases and J 15 bases, with 18 bases left between them. The length of the CDR3 is 12 residues. CDR1 and CDR2 (germline): MNHEY, SVGEGT. Here the CDR3 reads CASSRPLAGRFF. CDR3 coding DNA: TGTGCCAGCAGCCGCCCCCTAGCCGGGCGGTTCTTC.

This clone occurred a few times. CDR3 protein: CASSPGTAFSGANVLTF. For the CDR3, the DNA is TGTGCCAGCAGCCCCGGGACAGCCTTCTCTGGGGCCAACGTCCTGACTTTC. This chain links TRBV3-1 (or the pseudogene TRBV3-2) with TRBJ2-6; the match to TRBD1 covers 7 bases. Unmatched junction bases numbered 6, after V lost 4 bases and J lost 0 bases. The CDR3 contains 17 residues. Germline-derived CDR1 and CDR2 are LGHDT and YNNKEL (reference sequence).

The chain uses TRBV23-1 and TRBJ1-1; D is ambiguous. TRBV23-1 is annotated as an ORF whose role is uncertain. The CDR3 has 14 amino acids. Trimming pared 3 bases from V and 0 bases from J, leaving 8 bases between. CDR3 in DNA: TGCGCCAGCAGTCATGCGATTTTGAACACTGAAGCTTTCTTT. Its translation is CASSHAILNTEAFF.

The chain combines TRBV14 with TRBJ1-1; D not resolved. Germline values: CDR1 SGHDN, CDR2 FVKESK. There are 13 residues in the CDR3. V was pared by 1 base and J by 4 bases, with 7 bases between. The CDR3 sequence: CASSQGQRTEAFF. For the CDR3, the DNA is TGTGCCAGCAGCCAAGGGCAGCGCACTGAAGCTTTCTTT.

A remark on this clone: Other DNA variants within this sample encode the same CDR3. V and J are TRBV5-1 and TRBJ2-5; 7 nucleotides line up with TRBD1. The germline V gene has CDR1 SGHRS and CDR2 YFSETQ. The CDR3 consists of 14 residues. Trimming took 4 bases from V and 1 from J; bases not matched to a gene: 4. For the CDR3, the DNA is TGCGCCAGCAGCCCCGGACAGGCCCAAGAGACCCAGTACTTC. Protein: CASSPGQAQETQYF.

This sequence joins TRBV29-1 and TRBJ2-3; 8 nucleotides line up with TRBD2. V trimming: 4 bases; J trimming: 0 bases; junction bases outside the gene matches: 3. The CDR3 has 14 residues. Germline lookup yields CDR1 SQVTM and CDR2 ANQGSEA. CDR3 residues: CSVVRGGSTDTQYF. The CDR3 coding sequence is TGCAGCGTTGTGCGCGGGGGGAGCACAGATACGCAGTATTTT.

The chain joins TRBV4-2 to TRBJ1-4; D may be TRBD1 (6 bases). The germline gives CDR1 LGHNA, CDR2 YNFKEQ. This CDR3 contains 17 residues. Trimming shortened V by 0 bases and J by 0 bases, and 11 bases separated the two germline ends. CDR3 loop: CASSQDPTGTTNEKLFF. The CDR3 region has the DNA TGTGCCAGCAGCCAAGATCCGACAGGTACAACTAATGAAAAACTGTTTTTT.

The chain uses TRBV11-2 and TRBJ1-4; D is possibly TRBD1 (5 bases). This CDR3 has 15 residues. The germline V gene encodes CDR1 SGHAT and CDR2 FQNNGV. The germline V and J ends were trimmed by 5 bases and 4 bases, with 14 bases remaining between them. The CDR3, as DNA: TGTGCCAGCAGCCTGAGCCAGGGCTATAATGAAAAACTGTTTTTT. It specifies CASSLSQGYNEKLFF.

CDR3 in amino acids: CATSRDMGGPLHF. DNA of the CDR3: TGTGCCACCAGCAGAGATATGGGGGGACCCCTCCACTTT. This chain uses TRBV15 with TRBJ1-6, with TRBD1 as a possible D gene (5 bases). Germline V gene lookup returns CDR1 LNHNV and CDR2 YYDKDF (reference sequence). The CDR3 covers 13 residues. Trimming pared 0 bases from V and 12 bases from J, leaving 9 bases between.

The genes are TRBV2 and TRBJ2-1; 12 nucleotides align to TRBD2. The CDR3 consists of 15 residues. Unmatched junction bases numbered 5, after V lost 11 bases and J lost 0 bases. Germline V CDR1 and CDR2: SNHLY, FYNNEI. CDR3 in DNA: TGTGCCGGCCAGACTAGCGGGAGCTCCTACAATGAGCAGTTCTTC. It translates to CAGQTSGSSYNEQFF.

CDR3 amino acids: CASSLSAGASYEQYF. The CDR3, as DNA: TGTGCCAGCAGCTTGTCGGCAGGCGCCTCCTACGAGCAGTACTTC. The gene calls are TRBV11-3 and TRBJ2-7; no firm D call. Germline V gives CDR1 SGHNT, CDR2 YENEEA. The V gene lost 3 bases and the J gene lost 0 bases, with 12 bases spanning the gap. This CDR3 contains 15 residues.

This chain links TRBV15 with TRBJ2-7, with TRBD2 identical over 9 bases. Germline CDR1 and CDR2: LNHNV and YYDKDF (reference sequence). CDR3 length equals 15 residues. Losses at the gene ends were 0 bases for V and 7 bases for J; bases not matched to a gene: 7. As DNA, the CDR3 is TGTGCCACCAGCAGAGACCCTGGGACTAGCTGGGAGCAGTACTTC. As protein: CATSRDPGTSWEQYF.

V is TRBV21-1 and J is TRBJ2-1; the DNA was not used to check the table's D call, TRBD2. TRBV21-1 is termed a pseudogene. There are 15 residues in the CDR3. CDR3 loop: CASSKGSSSYNEQFF. CDR3 DNA sequence: TGTGCCAGCAGCAAAGGGTCTAGCTCCTACAATGAGCAGTTCTTC.

J is TRBJ2-3 and V is TRBV19; tentatively, D is TRBD2 (5 bases). There are 14 residues in the CDR3. Looked up from germline, CDR1 is LNHDA and CDR2 is SQIVND (reference sequence). The V end was cut by 5 bases, the J end by 8 bases, with 17 bases between. The CDR3 is CASSEQRTGGTQYF. CDR3 sequence (DNA): TGTGCCAGTAGTGAACAGCGGACTGGAGGTACGCAGTATTTT.